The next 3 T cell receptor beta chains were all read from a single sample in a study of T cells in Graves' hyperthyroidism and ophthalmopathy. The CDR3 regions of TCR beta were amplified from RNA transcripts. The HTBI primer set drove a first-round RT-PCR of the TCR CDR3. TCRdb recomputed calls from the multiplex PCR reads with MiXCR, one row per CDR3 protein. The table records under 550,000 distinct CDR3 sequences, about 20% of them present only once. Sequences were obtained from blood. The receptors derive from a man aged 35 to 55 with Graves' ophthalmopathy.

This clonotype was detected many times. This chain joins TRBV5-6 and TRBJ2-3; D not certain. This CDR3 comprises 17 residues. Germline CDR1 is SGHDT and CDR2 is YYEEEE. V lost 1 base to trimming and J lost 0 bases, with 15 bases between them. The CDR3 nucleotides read TGTGCCAGCAGCTTGATGTTAGTGGGCCGGAGCACAGATACGCAGTATTTT. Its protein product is CASSLMLVGRSTDTQYF.

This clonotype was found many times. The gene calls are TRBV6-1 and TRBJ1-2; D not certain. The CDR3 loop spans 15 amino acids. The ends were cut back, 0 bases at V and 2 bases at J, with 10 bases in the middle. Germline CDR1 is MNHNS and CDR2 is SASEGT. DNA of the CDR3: TGTGCCAGCAGTGAAGCGCTAGGGCAGAACTATGGCTACACCTTC. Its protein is CASSEALGQNYGYTF.

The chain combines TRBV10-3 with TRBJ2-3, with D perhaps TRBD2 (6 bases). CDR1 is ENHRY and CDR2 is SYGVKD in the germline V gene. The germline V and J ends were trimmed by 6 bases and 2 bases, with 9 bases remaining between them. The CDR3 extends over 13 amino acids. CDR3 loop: CAIRRDFTDTQYF. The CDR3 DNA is TGTGCCATCAGACGGGACTTCACAGATACGCAGTATTTT.